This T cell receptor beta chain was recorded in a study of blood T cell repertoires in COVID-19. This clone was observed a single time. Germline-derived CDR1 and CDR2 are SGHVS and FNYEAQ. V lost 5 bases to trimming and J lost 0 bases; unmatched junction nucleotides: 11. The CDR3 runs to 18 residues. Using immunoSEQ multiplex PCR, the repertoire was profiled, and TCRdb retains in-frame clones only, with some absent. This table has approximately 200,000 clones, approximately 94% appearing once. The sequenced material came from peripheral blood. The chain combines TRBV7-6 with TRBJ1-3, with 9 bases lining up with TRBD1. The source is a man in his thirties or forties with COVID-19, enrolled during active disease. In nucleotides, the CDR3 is TGTGCCAGCAGCGCTTCCGGGACAGGGCCCAACTCTGGAAACACCATATATTTT. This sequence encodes CASSASGTGPNSGNTIYF.